What follows is one T cell receptor beta chain and its context. Its antigen is as yet unknown. This sample stems from a study of CD8+ T cells in alopecia areata. The study's findings and limits: Higher clonality and more expanded CD8+ clones appeared in lesional than normal scalp. Sequencing of scalp samples also includes resident alphabeta T cells from normal skin.

cDNA reverse transcribed from extracted RNA served as the sequencing template. Repertoires were generated with immunoSEQ multiplex PCR, while TCRdb's copy carries only in-frame clones and drops some. The sample records some 150,000 clones, approximately 65% being singletons. Peripheral blood and lesional scalp punch biopsies were taken from alopecia areata patients. CDR3 length equals 12 residues. Germline values: CDR1 SGHTA, CDR2 FQGNSA. After removal of 5 bases from V and 12 bases from J, the junction contained 5 bases not matched to a gene. The chain recombines TRBV7-2 with TRBJ2-1, with 9 bases identical to TRBD2. This sequence originates from a human donor with alopecia areata. The source material was CD8+ T cells sorted from blood, sampled at week 0. The CDR3 nucleotides read TGTGCCAGCAGCCCCGGGACTAGCAGGCAGTTCTTC. Translating gives CASSPGTSRQFF. The full variable domain, rest sourced from reference TRBV7-2 and TRBJ2-1, is GAGVSQSPSNKVTEKGKDVELRCDPISGHTALYWYRQSLGQGLEFLIYFQGNSAPDKSGLPSDRFSAERTGGSVSTLTIQRTQQEDSAVYLCASSPGTSRQFFGPGTRLTVL.